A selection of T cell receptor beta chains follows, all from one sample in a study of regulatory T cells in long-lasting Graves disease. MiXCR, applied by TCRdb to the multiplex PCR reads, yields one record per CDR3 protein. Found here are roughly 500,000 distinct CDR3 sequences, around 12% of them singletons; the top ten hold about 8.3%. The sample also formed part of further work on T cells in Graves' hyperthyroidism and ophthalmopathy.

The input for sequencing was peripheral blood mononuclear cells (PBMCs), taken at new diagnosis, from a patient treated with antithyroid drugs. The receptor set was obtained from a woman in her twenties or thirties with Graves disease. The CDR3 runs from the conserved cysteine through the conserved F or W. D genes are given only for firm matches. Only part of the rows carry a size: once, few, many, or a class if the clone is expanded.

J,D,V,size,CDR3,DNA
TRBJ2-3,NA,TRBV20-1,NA,CSGEEGTDTQYF,TGCAGTGGGGAGGAAGGCACAGATACGCAGTATTTT
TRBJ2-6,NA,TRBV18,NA,CASCPIMAQPSSGANVLTF,TGTGCCAGCTGTCCAATTATGGCGCAGCCGAGCTCTGGGGCCAACGTCCTGACTTTC
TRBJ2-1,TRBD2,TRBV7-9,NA,CASSLAGRTSGSYNEQFF,TGTGCCAGCAGCTTAGCCGGTAGGACTAGCGGGAGCTACAATGAGCAGTTCTTC
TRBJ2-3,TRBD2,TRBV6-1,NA,CASSARTSGRTRDTQYF,TGTGCCAGCAGTGCGCGGACTAGCGGGAGGACGCGGGATACGCAGTATTTT
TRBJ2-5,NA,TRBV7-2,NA,CASSSFRGMQETQYF,TGTGCCAGCAGCTCTTTTCGGGGGATGCAGGAGACCCAGTACTTC
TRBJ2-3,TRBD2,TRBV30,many,CAWSSGLAGGGDTQYF,TGTGCCTGGAGTTCTGGACTAGCGGGAGGGGGAGATACGCAGTATTTT
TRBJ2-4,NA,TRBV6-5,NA,CASSYSDSTKNIQYF,TGTGCCAGCAGTTACTCTGACAGCACCAAAAACATTCAGTACTTC
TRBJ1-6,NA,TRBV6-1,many,CASRKGQAPSYNSPLHF,TGTGCCAGCAGGAAAGGACAAGCACCCTCCTATAATTCACCCCTCCACTTT
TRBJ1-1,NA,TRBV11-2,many,CASSLVLHSPGNTEAFF,TGTGCCAGCAGCTTAGTGCTCCACAGTCCGGGGAACACTGAAGCTTTCTTT
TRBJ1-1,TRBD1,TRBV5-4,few,CASSYGTGDFVGTEAFF,TGTGCCAGCAGCTATGGGACAGGGGATTTCGTAGGGACTGAAGCTTTCTTT
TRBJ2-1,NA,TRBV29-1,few,CSVRGWEVLSYDEQFF,TGCAGCGTTCGGGGGTGGGAGGTTCTCTCCTACGATGAGCAGTTCTTC
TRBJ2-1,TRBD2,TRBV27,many,CASSFHDRGGNEFF,TGTGCCAGCAGTTTCCACGATCGGGGAGGGAATGAGTTCTTC
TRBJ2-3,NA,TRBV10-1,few,CASSDPGTSTDTQYF,TGCGCCAGCAGTGATCCGGGCACCTCCACAGATACGCAGTATTTT
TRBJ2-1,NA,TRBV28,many,CASSFERVTYNEQFF,TGTGCCAGCAGTTTCGAACGGGTAACCTACAATGAGCAGTTCTTC
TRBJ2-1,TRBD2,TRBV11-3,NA,CASNAGGWGLAGTRGNEQFF,TGTGCCAGCAACGCGGGTGGCTGGGGACTAGCGGGAACGAGAGGTAATGAGCAGTTCTTC
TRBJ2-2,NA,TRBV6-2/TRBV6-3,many,CASSYRSSPPGELFF,TGTGCCAGCAGTTACAGGTCTAGCCCGCCTGGGGAGCTGTTTTTT
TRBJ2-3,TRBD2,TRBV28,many,CASSSRPTGLGTSGRFGTDTQYF,TGTGCCAGCAGTTCACGCCCGACAGGGTTGGGGACTAGCGGGAGGTTTGGCACAGATACGCAGTATTTT
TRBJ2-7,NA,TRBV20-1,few,CSAKPSPYEQYF,TGCAGTGCTAAACCTAGCCCCTACGAGCAGTACTTC
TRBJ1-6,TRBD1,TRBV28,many,CASSDRQGPNSPLHF,TGTGCCAGCAGTGACAGACAGGGCCCCAATTCACCCCTCCACTTT
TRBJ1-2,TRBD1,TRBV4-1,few,CASSQVPYVGQGGYGYTF,TGCGCCAGCAGCCAAGTTCCATATGTTGGACAGGGGGGCTATGGCTACACCTTC
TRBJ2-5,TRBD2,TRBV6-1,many,CASSEPRASGQETQYF,TGTGCCAGCAGCGAACCCAGGGCTAGCGGACAAGAGACCCAGTACTTC
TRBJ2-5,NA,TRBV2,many,CASSVKETQYF,TGTGCCAGCAGTGTTAAGGAGACCCAGTACTTC
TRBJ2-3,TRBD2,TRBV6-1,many,CASSHRGLIRSTDTQYF,TGTGCCAGCAGCCATAGGGGACTAATTCGGAGCACAGATACGCAGTATTTT
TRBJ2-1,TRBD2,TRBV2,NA,CASSRGGGEYNEQFF,TGTGCCAGCAGCCGGGGGGGGGGGGAATACAATGAGCAGTTCTTC
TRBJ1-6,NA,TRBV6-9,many,CASSSGLNSPLHF,TGTGCCAGCAGTTCGGGCCTTAATTCACCCCTCCACTTT
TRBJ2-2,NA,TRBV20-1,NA,CSARDQGENTGELFF,TGCAGTGCTAGAGATCAAGGGGAGAACACCGGGGAGCTGTTTTTT
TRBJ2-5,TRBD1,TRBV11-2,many,CASSLVLGTGVTRETQYF,TGTGCCAGCAGCTTAGTATTAGGGACAGGGGTGACGAGGGAGACCCAGTACTTC
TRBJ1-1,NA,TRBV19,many,CASSISRQTNTEAFF,TGTGCCAGTAGTATCAGCCGACAGACGAACACTGAAGCTTTCTTT
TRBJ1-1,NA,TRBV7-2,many,CASSTEGRGTEAFF,TGTGCCAGCAGCACCGAGGGACGGGGCACTGAAGCTTTCTTT
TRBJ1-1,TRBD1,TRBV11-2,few,CASSQQGEAMNTEAFF,TGTGCCAGCAGCCAACAGGGGGAAGCGATGAACACTGAAGCTTTCTTT
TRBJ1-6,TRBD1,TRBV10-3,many,CAISGPRGQGDSPLHF,TGTGCCATCAGTGGGCCACGAGGCCAGGGGGATTCGCCCCTCCACTTT
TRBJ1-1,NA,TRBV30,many,CAWSVPPTVNTEAFF,TGTGCCTGGAGTGTACCACCGACAGTGAACACTGAAGCTTTCTTT
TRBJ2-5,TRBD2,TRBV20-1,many,CSARDAQSSGYQETQCF,TGCAGTGCTAGAGACGCCCAGTCTAGCGGGTACCAAGAGACCCAGTGCTTC
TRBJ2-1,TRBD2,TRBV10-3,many,CAISQVAGNYNEQFF,TGTGCCATCAGTCAGGTAGCGGGAAATTACAATGAGCAGTTCTTC